These T cell receptor beta chains were read from a single sample in a study of cytomegalovirus exposure and HLA in healthy donors. The method was immunoSEQ multiplex PCR; TCRdb's version includes in-frame clones alone and lacks a portion of them. The sample holds about 96,000 clones, around 74% seen once. The sample consisted of PBMCs. Source of these receptors: a woman in her 70s in good health and CMV-seropositive. CDR3s include the opening cysteine and the closing phenylalanine or tryptophan. Fields, in order: V gene, clone size, D gene, J gene, CDR3 protein, CDR3 DNA. A D gene is named only where the DNA matches it firmly. Clone sizes are given selectively: once, few, many, or a class where the clone is expanded.

v_gene: TRBV18; abundance: NA; d_gene: NA; j_gene: TRBJ2-2; CDR3aa: CASSLQGSTQTGELFF; CDR3nt: TGTGCCAGCTCCCTCCAGGGGTCCACCCAGACCGGGGAGCTGTTTTTT
v_gene: TRBV6-5; abundance: once; d_gene: NA; j_gene: TRBJ2-2; CDR3aa: CASRRGGAGELFF; CDR3nt: TGTGCCAGCAGAAGGGGGGGGGCCGGGGAGCTGTTTTTT
v_gene: TRBV19; abundance: NA; d_gene: NA; j_gene: TRBJ2-5; CDR3aa: CASSTTRGKLGTQYF; CDR3nt: TGTGCCAGTAGTACAACGCGGGGCAAACTGGGGACCCAGTACTTC
v_gene: TRBV19; abundance: NA; d_gene: TRBD2; j_gene: TRBJ2-5; CDR3aa: CASSMMTSVETQYF; CDR3nt: TGTGCCAGTAGTATGATGACTAGCGTGGAGACCCAGTACTTC
v_gene: TRBV9; abundance: once; d_gene: TRBD1; j_gene: TRBJ1-5; CDR3aa: CASSFGQGDQPQHF; CDR3nt: TGTGCCAGCAGCTTCGGACAGGGGGATCAGCCCCAGCATTTT
v_gene: TRBV5-1; abundance: once; d_gene: NA; j_gene: TRBJ2-3; CDR3aa: CASSPTSTDTQYF; CDR3nt: TGCGCCAGCAGCCCCACTAGCACAGATACGCAGTATTTT
v_gene: TRBV27; abundance: NA; d_gene: TRBD1; j_gene: TRBJ1-6; CDR3aa: CASSLLRDRDRPLHF; CDR3nt: TGTGCCAGCAGTTTACTCCGGGACAGGGACCGTCCCCTCCACTTT
v_gene: TRBV6-1; abundance: NA; d_gene: NA; j_gene: TRBJ1-1; CDR3aa: CASSPPGGSVPEAFF; CDR3nt: TGTGCCAGCAGCCCCCCTGGAGGGTCTGTCCCTGAAGCTTTCTTT
v_gene: TRBV25-1; abundance: NA; d_gene: NA; j_gene: TRBJ2-3; CDR3aa: CASSELRAAGDTQYF; CDR3nt: TGTGCCAGCAGTGAACTCAGGGCCGCCGGGGATACGCAGTATTTT
v_gene: TRBV4-1; abundance: few; d_gene: NA; j_gene: TRBJ2-7; CDR3aa: CASSLYGAGVDEQYF; CDR3nt: TGCGCCAGCAGCCTTTATGGGGCAGGGGTCGACGAGCAGTACTTC
v_gene: TRBV9; abundance: NA; d_gene: TRBD2; j_gene: TRBJ2-3; CDR3aa: CASSGLGLADRDTQYF; CDR3nt: TGTGCCAGCAGCGGGCTCGGACTAGCGGACCGAGATACGCAGTATTTT
v_gene: TRBV6-1; abundance: NA; d_gene: NA; j_gene: TRBJ1-5; CDR3aa: CASSDPWTVQPQHF; CDR3nt: TGTGCCAGCAGTGACCCCTGGACAGTTCAGCCCCAGCATTTT
v_gene: TRBV19; abundance: NA; d_gene: TRBD1; j_gene: TRBJ2-2; CDR3aa: CASSKRTGNTGELFF; CDR3nt: TGTGCCAGTAGTAAAAGGACAGGGAACACCGGGGAGCTGTTTTTT
v_gene: TRBV9; abundance: NA; d_gene: NA; j_gene: TRBJ2-4; CDR3aa: CASSVGNREAKNIQYF; CDR3nt: TGTGCCAGCAGCGTAGGTAACAGGGAGGCCAAAAACATTCAGTACTTC
v_gene: TRBV5-1; abundance: NA; d_gene: TRBD2; j_gene: TRBJ2-2; CDR3aa: CATRLALTGELFF; CDR3nt: TGCGCCACCCGACTAGCTCTCACCGGGGAGCTGTTTTTT
v_gene: TRBV28; abundance: NA; d_gene: NA; j_gene: TRBJ2-6; CDR3aa: CASIQAGANVLTF; CDR3nt: TGTGCCAGCATACAGGCTGGGGCCAACGTCCTGACTTTC
v_gene: TRBV28; abundance: NA; d_gene: TRBD2; j_gene: TRBJ2-2; CDR3aa: CASSSPTSGGSTGELFF; CDR3nt: TGTGCCAGCAGTTCGCCGACTAGCGGGGGGAGCACCGGGGAGCTGTTTTTT
v_gene: TRBV6-1; abundance: NA; d_gene: NA; j_gene: TRBJ1-1; CDR3aa: CASRTEMNTEAFF; CDR3nt: TGTGCCAGCAGGACGGAGATGAACACTGAAGCTTTCTTT
v_gene: TRBV10-3; abundance: NA; d_gene: NA; j_gene: TRBJ1-2; CDR3aa: CAVQGGVDYGYTF; CDR3nt: TGTGCCGTCCAAGGGGGAGTAGACTATGGCTACACCTTC
v_gene: TRBV7-2; abundance: once; d_gene: TRBD1; j_gene: TRBJ1-1; CDR3aa: CASSSGQVTEAFF; CDR3nt: TGTGCCAGCAGTTCGGGACAGGTCACCGAAGCTTTCTTT
v_gene: TRBV27; abundance: NA; d_gene: TRBD1; j_gene: TRBJ1-5; CDR3aa: CASSPGTVNQPQHF; CDR3nt: TGTGCCAGCAGCCCCGGGACAGTCAATCAGCCCCAGCATTTT
v_gene: TRBV5-1; abundance: NA; d_gene: NA; j_gene: TRBJ1-4; CDR3aa: CASTLTGATNEKLFF; CDR3nt: TGCGCCAGCACTTTGACGGGTGCAACTAATGAAAAACTGTTTTTT
v_gene: TRBV19; abundance: NA; d_gene: TRBD1; j_gene: TRBJ2-7; CDR3aa: CASTGTGGLGEQYF; CDR3nt: TGTGCCAGCACCGGGACAGGGGGCCTGGGGGAGCAGTACTTC
v_gene: TRBV19; abundance: NA; d_gene: NA; j_gene: TRBJ1-5; CDR3aa: CASQRGGPNQPQHF; CDR3nt: TGTGCCAGCCAACGGGGGGGTCCAAATCAGCCCCAGCATTTT
v_gene: TRBV10-1; abundance: NA; d_gene: TRBD2; j_gene: TRBJ2-7; CDR3aa: CASSERSSGRDEQYF; CDR3nt: TGCGCCAGCAGTGAGAGGTCTAGCGGGAGGGACGAGCAGTACTTC
v_gene: TRBV21-1; abundance: NA; d_gene: NA; j_gene: TRBJ1-5; CDR3aa: CASSRGGSNQPQHF; CDR3nt: TGTGCCAGCAGCAGGGGAGGTAGCAATCAGCCCCAGCATTTT
v_gene: TRBV9; abundance: NA; d_gene: TRBD1; j_gene: TRBJ1-1; CDR3aa: CASSVHTGTGATGAGTEAFF; CDR3nt: TGTGCCAGCAGCGTTCATACAGGGACAGGGGCAACTGGGGCGGGCACTGAAGCTTTCTTT
v_gene: TRBV7-8; abundance: NA; d_gene: NA; j_gene: TRBJ2-7; CDR3aa: CASSQRRTGYGQYF; CDR3nt: TGTGCCAGCAGCCAACGCAGGACGGGATACGGGCAGTACTTC
v_gene: TRBV2; abundance: NA; d_gene: TRBD1; j_gene: TRBJ1-4; CDR3aa: CASSEQGGSEKLFF; CDR3nt: TGTGCCAGCAGTGAACAGGGGGGCAGCGAAAAACTGTTTTTT
v_gene: TRBV6-5; abundance: few; d_gene: NA; j_gene: TRBJ2-1; CDR3aa: CASSLSGNEQFF; CDR3nt: TGTGCCAGCAGCCTCTCGGGCAATGAGCAGTTCTTC
v_gene: TRBV7-9; abundance: few; d_gene: NA; j_gene: TRBJ2-4; CDR3aa: CASSLALSGQDIQYF; CDR3nt: TGTGCCAGCAGCTTAGCGCTTTCAGGGCAGGACATTCAGTACTTC
v_gene: TRBV6-6; abundance: NA; d_gene: NA; j_gene: TRBJ2-7; CDR3aa: CASTLTGAGLVHEQYF; CDR3nt: TGTGCCAGCACCCTTACTGGGGCAGGGCTAGTCCACGAGCAGTACTTC
v_gene: TRBV28; abundance: few; d_gene: NA; j_gene: TRBJ1-6; CDR3aa: CAYRPSGNSPLHF; CDR3nt: TGTGCCTATAGACCGAGCGGGAATTCACCCCTCCACTTT
v_gene: TRBV28; abundance: NA; d_gene: NA; j_gene: TRBJ2-1; CDR3aa: CASSSGYSYNEQFF; CDR3nt: TGTGCCAGCAGTTCAGGGTATTCCTACAATGAGCAGTTCTTC
v_gene: TRBV6-6; abundance: NA; d_gene: NA; j_gene: TRBJ2-7; CDR3aa: CASSTTVRSEQYF; CDR3nt: TGTGCCAGCAGTACTACCGTCCGGAGCGAGCAGTACTTC
v_gene: TRBV18; abundance: few; d_gene: NA; j_gene: TRBJ1-3; CDR3aa: CASSTNSRGSGNTIYF; CDR3nt: TGTGCCAGCTCAACCAATAGTAGAGGGTCTGGAAACACCATATATTTT
v_gene: TRBV28; abundance: few; d_gene: NA; j_gene: TRBJ2-7; CDR3aa: CASSLGPEQYF; CDR3nt: TGTGCCAGCAGTTTGGGGCCCGAGCAGTACTTC
v_gene: TRBV9; abundance: NA; d_gene: NA; j_gene: TRBJ2-1; CDR3aa: CASNRQDLYNEQFF; CDR3nt: TGTGCCAGCAACAGACAGGACCTCTACAATGAGCAGTTCTTC
v_gene: TRBV30; abundance: NA; d_gene: NA; j_gene: TRBJ2-2; CDR3aa: CAWSVQVGPGELFF; CDR3nt: TGTGCCTGGAGTGTACAGGTTGGGCCCGGGGAGCTGTTTTTT
v_gene: TRBV4-1; abundance: few; d_gene: TRBD2; j_gene: TRBJ2-7; CDR3aa: CASSPGGGLEQYF; CDR3nt: TGCGCCAGCAGCCCCGGGGGGGGGCTCGAGCAGTACTTC
v_gene: TRBV5-1; abundance: NA; d_gene: TRBD1; j_gene: TRBJ2-7; CDR3aa: CASSSRGTGNSYEQYF; CDR3nt: TGCGCCAGCAGCTCCCGTGGGACAGGGAACTCCTACGAGCAGTACTTC
v_gene: TRBV18; abundance: few; d_gene: TRBD1; j_gene: TRBJ1-4; CDR3aa: CASSPRARGPEKLFF; CDR3nt: TGTGCCAGCTCACCTCGTGCCAGGGGGCCTGAAAAACTGTTTTTT
v_gene: TRBV28; abundance: NA; d_gene: TRBD1; j_gene: TRBJ1-2; CDR3aa: CASSPMDREDGYTF; CDR3nt: TGTGCCAGCAGTCCAATGGACAGGGAAGACGGCTACACCTTC
v_gene: TRBV14; abundance: NA; d_gene: NA; j_gene: TRBJ2-7; CDR3aa: CASSQGSARAYEQYF; CDR3nt: TGTGCCAGCAGCCAAGGATCCGCCAGGGCCTACGAGCAGTACTTC
v_gene: TRBV5-6; abundance: NA; d_gene: TRBD1; j_gene: TRBJ2-4; CDR3aa: CAGSFLIRRQGGNIQYF; CDR3nt: TGTGCCGGCAGCTTTCTAATTAGACGACAGGGGGGAAACATTCAGTACTTC
v_gene: TRBV25-1; abundance: NA; d_gene: NA; j_gene: TRBJ1-2; CDR3aa: CASSDNGANYGYTF; CDR3nt: TGTGCCAGCAGTGACAATGGAGCTAACTATGGCTACACCTTC
v_gene: TRBV11-2; abundance: once; d_gene: TRBD2; j_gene: TRBJ2-1; CDR3aa: CASSPWASGSSYNEQFF; CDR3nt: TGTGCCAGCAGCCCCTGGGCTAGCGGGAGCTCCTACAATGAGCAGTTCTTC
v_gene: TRBV4-3; abundance: NA; d_gene: TRBD1; j_gene: TRBJ1-6; CDR3aa: CASSQDDRGGSPLHF; CDR3nt: TGCGCCAGCAGCCAAGATGACAGGGGCGGGTCACCCCTCCACTTT
v_gene: TRBV7-4; abundance: NA; d_gene: TRBD2; j_gene: TRBJ2-1; CDR3aa: CASSGRARLLYNEQFF; CDR3nt: TGTGCCAGCAGCGGGAGGGCCAGACTTCTCTACAATGAGCAGTTCTTC
v_gene: TRBV11-1; abundance: NA; d_gene: TRBD1; j_gene: TRBJ1-2; CDR3aa: CASSLGDREDGYTF; CDR3nt: TGTGCCAGCAGCTTAGGGGACAGGGAAGACGGCTACACCTTC
v_gene: TRBV5-6; abundance: NA; d_gene: TRBD1; j_gene: TRBJ2-1; CDR3aa: CASSSYRGLPSYNEQFF; CDR3nt: TGTGCCAGCAGCTCATACAGGGGGCTCCCCTCCTACAATGAGCAGTTCTTC
v_gene: TRBV9; abundance: NA; d_gene: TRBD2; j_gene: TRBJ2-5; CDR3aa: CASSVGGGRETQYF; CDR3nt: TGTGCCAGCAGCGTAGGCGGGGGTCGAGAGACCCAGTACTTC
v_gene: TRBV6-5; abundance: NA; d_gene: TRBD2; j_gene: TRBJ2-7; CDR3aa: CASSYSSGRVEQYF; CDR3nt: TGTGCCAGCAGTTACTCAAGCGGGAGGGTTGAGCAGTACTTC
v_gene: TRBV7-2; abundance: NA; d_gene: NA; j_gene: TRBJ2-1; CDR3aa: CASRSGNEQFF; CDR3nt: TGTGCCAGCAGGTCGGGGAATGAGCAGTTCTTC
v_gene: TRBV7-3; abundance: NA; d_gene: NA; j_gene: TRBJ2-2; CDR3aa: CASSLIREGELFF; CDR3nt: TGTGCCAGCAGCTTAATCCGTGAGGGGGAGCTGTTTTTT